Each of the 19 T cell receptor beta chains below was sequenced from the same sample in a study of beta chain features in type 1 diabetes (dated by TCRdb to about 2018). The library was made by the immunoSEQ multiplex PCR assay. The entire isolated RNA was reverse transcribed using the High Capacity cDNA Reverse Transcription Kit, and thus expressed TCRB transcripts were sequenced. In TCRdb, the immuneACCESS table is reduced to in-frame sequences with V and J assigned. These tables do not hold every clone; where another copy was compared, an unresolved V gene accounts for under half, and the others remain unexplained. The sample table holds 680,000 or so clones, of which roughly 16% were seen once. Approximately 0.087% of the sample rests with the top ten. Sequencing was carried out using naive CD4+ T cells from blood. What the cell subset or site label conveys for this sample: true naive CD4+ T cells. The receptor source for this set is a man aged 18 to 29 in good health.

This clone was recorded a few times. The V and J genes are TRBV5-4 and TRBJ2-1; 9 bases are a match to TRBD2. The CDR3 consists of 19 residues. Trimming at V came to 4 bases and at J to 7 bases, leaving 21 bases not matched to a gene. Germline V gene sequence: CDR1 SGHNT, CDR2 YYREEE (reference sequence). The CDR3 is CASSADGLWTSALGNEQFF. The CDR3 coding sequence is TGTGCCAGCAGCGCCGATGGCCTGTGGACTAGCGCGTTGGGGAATGAGCAGTTCTTC.

This clone was detected only a few times. The CDR3 spells CASEGLSNTGELFF. The DNA of the CDR3 is TGCGCCAGCGAGGGGCTGTCGAACACCGGGGAGCTGTTTTTT. This rearrangement joins TRBV5-1 to TRBJ2-2, with D possibly being TRBD1 or TRBD2 (5 bases each). CDR3 length: 14 residues. Between the trimmed V and J ends, which lost 7 bases and 0 bases, there was a span of 10 bases. Per the germline V gene, CDR1 is SGHRS and CDR2 is YFSETQ.

The chain recombines TRBV7-2 with TRBJ2-7; 10 bases align to TRBD2. This CDR3 has 17 residues. Germline V lookup: CDR1 SGHTA, CDR2 FQGNSA. The V and J ends lost 5 bases and 2 bases, in that order; junction bases with no gene match: 12. CDR3 DNA sequence: TGTGCCAGCAGCCCCCCAATGGGAGCGGGAGGGGCCTACGAGCAGTACTTC. This encodes CASSPPMGAGGAYEQYF.

V and J are TRBV29-1 and TRBJ2-4; 11 positions match TRBD2. Germline loops: CDR1 SQVTM, CDR2 ANQGSEA. The CDR3 contains 17 residues. Trimming took 5 bases from V and 0 from J; bases not matched to a gene: 9. The CDR3 here is CSVSGTSGVLAKNIQYF. The DNA of the CDR3 is TGCAGCGTTTCCGGGACTAGCGGTGTCCTAGCCAAAAACATTCAGTACTTC.

A few counts support this clone. The chain has TRBV5-4 and TRBJ2-6; perhaps TRBD1 as D (6 bases). The CDR3 runs 18 residues. CDR1 and CDR2 (germline): SGHNT, YYREEE (reference sequence). The ends were cut back, 2 bases at V and 4 bases at J, with 19 bases in the middle. DNA of the CDR3: TGTGCCAGCAGCTTAGATGGAATCTGGGGGCCCGGGGCCAACGTCCTGACTTTC. Its translation: CASSLDGIWGPGANVLTF.

This clone was seen a handful of times. This chain connects TRBV7-2 to TRBJ2-1; possibly TRBD1 for D (7 bases). Germline loops: CDR1 SGHTA, CDR2 FQGNSA. This CDR3 contains 16 residues. Trimming removed 1 base at V and 5 bases at J, with 15 bases between. The CDR3 loop reads CASSLGLRDSDNEQFF. The CDR3 bases are TGTGCCAGCAGCTTAGGTCTGCGGGACAGTGACAATGAGCAGTTCTTC.

This clone has more than one count but fewer than ten. V and J are TRBV10-3 and TRBJ2-7; maybe TRBD1 (6 bases). Trimming pared 8 bases from V and 0 bases from J, leaving 11 bases between. Per germline, CDR1 ENHRY and CDR2 SYGVKD. CDR3 length: 13 amino acids. CDR3 nucleotide sequence: TGTGCCATCGGACAGTCCAGCTCCTACGAGCAGTACTTC. Its protein is CAIGQSSSYEQYF.

In this sample, this clone turned up a few times. The gene calls are TRBV5-4 and TRBJ2-7, with 8 bases aligning to TRBD1. Germline V lookup: CDR1 SGHNT, CDR2 YYREEE (reference sequence). The CDR3 has 15 residues. The J segment lost 7 bases and the V segment lost 4 bases, leaving 13 bases of the junction unmatched. The CDR3 nucleotides are TGTGCCAGCAGCCCCCTGACAGGGGAAATCCGTGAGCAGTACTTC. Its protein product is CASSPLTGEIREQYF.

This clone was counted between two and nine times. The V and J genes are TRBV4-1 and TRBJ1-1; possibly TRBD1 for D (5 bases). Trimming removed 6 bases from V and 7 bases from J, with 12 bases in between. Per germline, CDR1 MGHRA and CDR2 YSYEKL. The CDR3 runs 12 residues. The CDR3 sequence is CASRSGRGEAFF. CDR3 nucleotide sequence: TGCGCCAGCAGAAGCGGAAGGGGTGAAGCTTTCTTT.

The DNA for the CDR3 is TGCGCCAGCAGCCAAGGTGGAGACAGGGGCTATTTCGGACATACGCAGTATTTT. Translation gives CASSQGGDRGYFGHTQYF. The chain employs TRBV4-1 and TRBJ2-3, with 8 bases matching TRBD1. Trimming removed 1 base from V and 7 bases from J; junction bases left unmatched: 16. This CDR3 is built from 18 residues. From germline, CDR1 is MGHRA and CDR2 YSYEKL.

The V call is TRBV9, the J call TRBJ2-3; the match to TRBD2 covers 7 bases. Germline trimming cut 5 bases from V and 0 bases from J; bases unmatched to any gene: 6. Germline V gene data show CDR1 as SGDLS and CDR2 as YYNGEE. CDR3 length equals 15 residues. This chain's CDR3 is CASSGEGWSTDTQYF. CDR3 nucleotides: TGTGCCAGCAGTGGGGAGGGATGGAGCACAGATACGCAGTATTTT.

The genes are TRBV15 and TRBJ2-5, with D tentatively TRBD2 (8 bases). Germline-derived CDR1 and CDR2 are LNHNV and YYDKDF (reference sequence). The V end lost 0 bases, the J end lost 3 bases, and 23 bases lay between the germline ends. The CDR3 contains 19 residues. CDR3 region: CATSRDLAGQGGWKETQYF. CDR3 sequence (DNA): TGTGCCACCAGCAGAGATTTAGCGGGGCAGGGGGGCTGGAAAGAGACCCAGTACTTC.

The rearrangement links TRBV10-3 to TRBJ2-2; 7 nucleotides match TRBD1. Trimming cost V 10 bases and J 7 bases; bases outside gene matches: 9. The CDR3 runs to 13 residues. CDR1 is ENHRY and CDR2 is SYGVKD in the germline V gene. This CDR3 is CASETGMYGELFF. CDR3 DNA sequence: TGTGCCAGCGAGACAGGGATGTACGGGGAGCTGTTTTTT.

The chain has TRBV9 and TRBJ2-1; D remains ambiguous. The CDR3 is 12 residues long. Trimming took 4 bases from V and 5 from J, leaving 7 bases between them. Germline V gene sequence: CDR1 SGDLS, CDR2 YYNGEE. In nucleotides, the CDR3 is TGTGCCAGCAGCCTCCCGCACAATGAGCAGTTCTTC. This codes for CASSLPHNEQFF.

The chain employs TRBV25-1 and TRBJ1-2; a possible D gene is TRBD1 (6 bases). The CDR3 extends over 15 amino acids. Per the germline V gene, CDR1 is MGHDK and CDR2 is SYGVNS. The germline V and J ends were trimmed by 1 base and 3 bases, with 12 bases remaining between them. The CDR3 loop reads CASSEWKGGYYGYTF. The CDR3 coding sequence is TGTGCCAGCAGTGAATGGAAGGGGGGCTACTATGGCTACACCTTC.

This chain uses TRBV7-6 with TRBJ1-1; weak D call: TRBD1 (6 bases). Germline-derived CDR1 and CDR2 are SGHVS and FNYEAQ. The CDR3 consists of 14 residues. Trimming took 5 bases from V and 6 from J, leaving 16 bases between them. The CDR3 DNA sequence: TGTGCCAGCAGCAACAGGGTAAAGGGGGCTGAAGCTTTCTTT. This sequence encodes CASSNRVKGAEAFF.

This clone has just a few counts. V gene TRBV7-3 combines with J gene TRBJ1-2, with a weak D call TRBD1 (5 bases). Germline V gene sequence: CDR1 SGHTA, CDR2 FQGTGA. Trimming stripped 0 bases from V and 7 bases from J, with 21 bases between. The CDR3 spans 17 residues. The CDR3 protein is CASSLTGTSERFGGYTF. The CDR3 DNA follows: TGTGCCAGCAGCTTAACCGGGACTTCCGAGAGATTTGGTGGCTACACCTTC.

The J gene is TRBJ2-1, the V gene TRBV21-1; the table names TRBD2, a call not compared with the DNA. TRBV21-1 is tagged as a pseudogene. The CDR3 totals 18 residues. In nucleotides, the CDR3 is TGTGCCAGCAGCCAAAAAGGGGGGTCTAGCGGGAGGCAGGATGAGCAGTTCTTC. Protein product: CASSQKGGSSGRQDEQFF.

The chain is built from TRBV4-3 and TRBJ1-1; tentative D call: TRBD1 (6 bases). This CDR3 contains 14 residues. Germline V gene sequence: CDR1 LGHNA, CDR2 YSLEER. V lost 0 bases to trimming and J lost 9 bases, with 14 bases between them. CDR3 protein: CASSQEEQGVKAFF. The CDR3 DNA follows: TGCGCCAGCAGCCAAGAAGAACAGGGTGTGAAAGCTTTCTTT.